This passage covers 29 T cell receptor beta chains from one sample sequenced in a study of blood T cells in healthy people across ages (dated by TCRdb to between 2014 and 2017). Libraries were built with 5' RACE. The sequencer listed for this sample is Illumina HiSeq 2500. A second PCR of roughly 7 to 11 cycles was performed with a sample-barcoded 5' primer and a J-beta primer mix. TCRdb reprocessed the public reads (quality trimming at Q25 with fastp, clone calling with MiXCR) and kept in-frame beta chains. Each entry merges the rows of one CDR3 protein and shows their most common DNA and genes. The sample table lists almost 800,000 distinct CDR3 sequences, 58% of them with a count of one. The top ten clones comprise around 22% of the sample. The material sequenced was blood. These receptors were collected from a man aged 25 to 40 in good health.

This clonotype was seen ten or more times. The chain uses TRBV20-1 and TRBJ1-2, with TRBD1 identical over 12 bases. The CDR3 loop spans 15 amino acids. V trimming: 0 bases; J trimming: 4 bases; junction bases outside the gene matches: 3. CDR1 is DFQATT, CDR2 SNEGSKA, per germline (reference sequence). CDR3: CSARDGTGGVYGYTF. The DNA of the CDR3 is TGCAGTGCTAGAGATGGGACAGGGGGCGTCTATGGCTACACCTTC.

For this clonotype: Mismatch with germline at one junction end may stem from a read error. The chain couples TRBV5-1 to TRBJ2-1; TRBD2 agrees at 9 bases. CDR1 SGHRS and CDR2 YFSETQ come from the germline V gene. The CDR3 length is 20 residues. Written as DNA, the CDR3 is TGCACCAGCAGCACCCCGCGTGGCGGGGGGGCCCGAACCCATCGCAATGAGCAGTTCTTC. This translates into CTSSTPRGGGARTHRNEQFF.

This chain's CDR3 is CAWSRLGKVLKETQYF. CDR3 sequence (DNA): TGTGCCTGGAGTAGGTTAGGGAAGGTCCTCAAAGAGACCCAGTACTTC. The chain combines TRBV30 with TRBJ2-5; D not resolved. The CDR3 sequence is 16 residues long. V shed 2 bases and J shed 3 bases, with 19 bases lying between them. CDR1 GTSNPN and CDR2 SVGIG come from the germline V gene (reference sequence).

This clonotype was found a few times. This chain connects TRBV9 to TRBJ2-4, with TRBD1 identical over 8 bases. J gave up 9 bases and V 3 bases, and 8 bases lay outside the gene matches. This CDR3 comprises 14 residues. CDR1 is SGDLS and CDR2 is YYNGEE in the germline V gene. CDR3 sequence (DNA): TGTGCCAGCAGCGCACGGACAGGGCTGGGCATTCAGTACTTC. It translates to CASSARTGLGIQYF.

The J gene is TRBJ2-7, the V gene TRBV27, with 11 bases identical to TRBD1. CDR3 length: 14 amino acids. Germline-derived CDR1 and CDR2 are MNHEY and SMNVEV (reference sequence). After removal of 10 bases from V and 1 base from J, the junction contained 6 bases not matched to a gene. The CDR3 region has the DNA TGTGCCAACCCGGGACAGGGGGTTTCCTACGAGCAGTACTTC. It is translated as CANPGQGVSYEQYF.

The gene calls are TRBV6-5 and TRBJ2-4, with TRBD2 matching 10 bases. The end of the DNA aligns better with TRBJ2-7, so the J call may be wrong. In germline, CDR1 is MNHEY, CDR2 SVGAGI. This CDR3 contains 19 residues. The CDR3 DNA is TGTGCCAGCAGTTACTCGGGGAGGTACCGGACTAGCGGAGTTTACGAGCAGTACTTC. Translating gives CASSYSGRYRTSGVYEQYF.

This sequence joins TRBV28 and TRBJ2-7; the D gene is possibly TRBD1 (6 bases). Trimming took 6 bases from V and 1 from J, leaving 16 bases between them. The CDR3 runs 15 residues. The germline V gene has CDR1 MDHEN and CDR2 SYDVKM. CDR3 in DNA: TGTGCCAGCAGGAACTTTAAGGACAGTTCCTACGAGCAGTACTTC. Its translation is CASRNFKDSSYEQYF.

The rearrangement uses TRBV6-5 and TRBJ1-2; TRBD1 matches 9 bases. Losses at the gene ends were 4 bases for V and 5 bases for J; bases not matched to a gene: 8. The CDR3 length is 15 residues. Germline V gene lookup returns CDR1 MNHEY and CDR2 SVGAGI. The CDR3 DNA follows: TGTGCCAGCAGTTCCCCCGGGACAGGGACTTATGGCTACACCTTC. It yields the protein CASSSPGTGTYGYTF.

The chain uses TRBV6-2 or TRBV6-3 and TRBJ2-7; D gene uncertain. Germline lookup yields CDR1 MNHEY and CDR2 SVGEGT. The germline V and J ends were trimmed by 2 bases and 7 bases, with 6 bases remaining between them. The CDR3 has 11 residues. DNA of the CDR3: TGTGCCAGCAGTTACCGGGTTGAGCAGTACTTC. It is translated as CASSYRVEQYF.

The chain is built from TRBV7-2 and TRBJ2-3; 10 positions agree with TRBD2. Germline trimming cut 4 bases from V and 2 bases from J; bases unmatched to any gene: 6. The CDR3 runs to 16 residues. Germline V gene lookup returns CDR1 SGHTA and CDR2 FQGNSA. In nucleotides, the CDR3 is TGTGCCAGCAGCTCGCGACTAGCGGGCCTCACAGATACGCAGTATTTT. It translates to CASSSRLAGLTDTQYF.

The chain links TRBV6-5 to TRBJ2-1, with TRBD1 as a possible D gene (5 bases). The DNA end is more similar to TRBJ2-7, so the J call may be wrong. Germline CDR1 MNHEY, CDR2 SVGAGI. This CDR3 has 12 amino acids. DNA for the CDR3: TGTGCCAGCCAGGGTCCCTACAATGAGCAGTACTTC. Its protein product is CASQGPYNEQYF.

This clonotype was seen more than once but under ten times. The chain carries TRBV9 and TRBJ2-1, with 7 bases matching TRBD2. Germline V lookup: CDR1 SGDLS, CDR2 YYNGEE. V lost 1 base, J lost 8 bases, and 9 bases stayed unmatched. This CDR3 has 15 amino acids. The CDR3 coding sequence is TGTGCCAGCAGCGTATTGTCCGTGGGAGGGGATGAGCAGTTCTTC. Its translation is CASSVLSVGGDEQFF. Complete variable domain (other parts from reference TRBV9 and TRBJ2-1): DSGVTQTPKHLITATGQRVTLRCSPRSGDLSVYWYQQSLDQGLQFLIQYYNGEERAKGNILERFSAQQFPDLHSELNLSSLELGDSALYFCASSVLSVGGDEQFFGPGTRLTVL.

The rearrangement uses TRBV20-1 and TRBJ2-3; 10 bases agree with TRBD2. The germline gives CDR1 DFQATT, CDR2 SNEGSKA (reference sequence). The trim removed 7 bases at V and 2 bases at J, leaving 3 bases unmatched. The CDR3 runs to 13 residues. Here the CDR3 reads CSETSGLTDTQYF. The CDR3 DNA reads TGCAGTGAGACTAGCGGGCTCACAGATACGCAGTATTTT.

Points on this clonotype: One end of the junction varies from germline; a read error may be responsible. The chain joins TRBV15 to TRBJ2-7; tentative D call: TRBD1 (7 bases). The J call may be in error: the DNA end matches TRBJ2-5 better. The CDR3 is 15 amino acids. Per germline, CDR1 LNHNV and CDR2 YYDKDF (reference sequence). The CDR3 sequence: CVTSRDQGGVETQYF. Here the CDR3 DNA reads TGTGTCACCAGCAGAGATCAGGGGGGAGTGGAGACCCAGTACTTC.

V is TRBV11-2 and J is TRBJ2-4; maybe TRBD1 (5 bases). The J call may be faulty, since TRBJ2-7 better matches the DNA end. Germline loops: CDR1 SGHAT, CDR2 FQNNGV. CDR3 size: 16 residues. CDR3 loop: CASSPPGDSWGYEQYF. CDR3 sequence (DNA): TGTGCCAGCAGCCCTCCTGGAGACAGTTGGGGATACGAGCAGTACTTC.

This chain connects TRBV20-1 to TRBJ2-1, with D possibly matching TRBD2 (5 bases). V was shortened by 1 base and J by 6 bases, with 16 bases between the two germline ends. This CDR3 has 15 amino acids. Germline assignment: CDR1 DFQATT and CDR2 SNEGSKA (reference sequence). As DNA, the CDR3 is TGCAGTGCTAGAGGACATAGCGAACTTCTCAATGAGCAGTTCTTC. It translates to CSARGHSELLNEQFF.

The rearrangement links TRBV30 to TRBJ1-1; no definite D call. CDR3 length: 13 amino acids. Per the germline V gene, CDR1 is GTSNPN and CDR2 is SVGIG (reference sequence). The V end lost 0 bases, the J end lost 2 bases, and 7 bases lay between the germline ends. The CDR3, as DNA: TGTGCCTGGAGTGTCGTGGGAAACACTGAAGCTTTCTTT. It translates to CAWSVVGNTEAFF.

The chain carries TRBV2 and TRBJ1-1; 9 bases agree with TRBD1. The CDR3 has 11 amino acids. Germline V CDR1 and CDR2: SNHLY, FYNNEI. V lost 6 bases, J lost 8 bases, and 1 base stayed unmatched. The chain's CDR3 is CASRDRGEAFF. In DNA, the CDR3 is TGTGCCAGCAGGGACAGGGGCGAAGCTTTCTTT. Looking up the rest from reference TRBV2 and TRBJ1-1 gives the full variable domain: EPEVTQTPSHQVTQMGQEVILRCVPISNHLYFYWYRQILGQKVEFLVSFYNNEISEKSEIFDDQFSVERPDGSNFTLKIRSTKLEDSAMYFCASRDRGEAFFGQGTRLTVV.

The chain has TRBV20-1 and TRBJ1-1, with D perhaps TRBD1 (5 bases). Germline loops: CDR1 DFQATT, CDR2 SNEGSKA (reference sequence). This CDR3 contains 14 residues. Trimming removed 2 bases from V and 1 base from J, with 11 bases in between. The CDR3 nucleotides read TGCAGTGCTAGACAAGGGGTGTGGAACACTGAAGCTTTCTTT. This encodes CSARQGVWNTEAFF.

The chain joins TRBV7-9 to TRBJ2-1; 7 nucleotides align to TRBD2. The trim removed 3 bases at V and 12 bases at J, leaving 11 bases unmatched. Germline CDR1 and CDR2: SEHNR and FQNEAQ (reference sequence). This CDR3 has 14 amino acids. The CDR3 here is CASSFLQGGSRQFF. The CDR3 DNA is TGTGCCAGCAGCTTCCTCCAAGGCGGGAGCAGGCAGTTCTTC.

CDR3 coding DNA: TGTGCCAGCAGGGGGACGTCAGGCTACGAGCAGTACTTC. Translated: CASRGTSGYEQYF. This chain uses TRBV6-1 with TRBJ2-4; D possibly matches TRBD1 or TRBD2 (5 bases each). Judging by the DNA end, TRBJ2-7 fits better; the J call may be wrong. Germline V gives CDR1 MNHNS, CDR2 SASEGT. CDR3 length equals 13 residues.

This chain links TRBV10-2 with TRBJ2-3, with D possibly called TRBD1 or TRBD2 (7 bases each). Germline V gene lookup returns CDR1 WSHSY and CDR2 SAAADI. The CDR3 is 16 residues long. Trimming left V 6 bases short and J 3 bases short, with 19 bases between. The CDR3 sequence: CASSPDREGGTDTQYF. The CDR3 coding sequence is TGCGCCAGCAGCCCCGACAGGGAGGGGGGTACAGATACGCAGTATTTT.

This rearrangement joins TRBV27 to TRBJ2-7; D gene ambiguous. Germline loops: CDR1 MNHEY, CDR2 SMNVEV (reference sequence). The CDR3 loop spans 13 amino acids. The germline V and J ends were trimmed by 4 bases and 5 bases, with 12 bases remaining between them. The DNA for the CDR3 is TGTGCCAGCAGTTCATGGGAAGCCGACGAGCAGTACTTC. Its protein is CASSSWEADEQYF.

The rearrangement uses TRBV6-5 and TRBJ2-3; D may be TRBD1 (5 bases). There are 16 residues in the CDR3. Germline V gene lookup returns CDR1 MNHEY and CDR2 SVGAGI. The germline V and J ends were trimmed by 0 bases and 3 bases, with 13 bases remaining between them. As DNA, the CDR3 is TGTGCCAGCAGTTACTCGAGTCCCCAGGGAACAGATACGCAGTATTTT. Translated: CASSYSSPQGTDTQYF.

The CDR3: CAIASGKETQYF. CDR3 in DNA: TGTGCCATCGCCTCAGGGAAAGAGACCCAGTACTTC. V gene TRBV12-3 or TRBV12-4 combines with J gene TRBJ2-5; D possibly corresponds to TRBD1 (5 bases). The CDR3 sequence is 12 residues long. With 10 bases removed from V and 3 bases from J, the gap between germline ends came to 12 bases.

This clonotype was detected once. The V and J genes are TRBV30 and TRBJ2-6, with 7 bases aligning to TRBD1. The CDR3 runs 14 residues. V trimming: 4 bases; J trimming: 4 bases; junction bases outside the gene matches: 4. Germline loops: CDR1 GTSNPN, CDR2 SVGIG (reference sequence). The DNA for the CDR3 is TGTGCCTGGAATGACAGGGCCGGGGCCAACGTCCTGACTTTC. Translated: CAWNDRAGANVLTF.

This clonotype has just a few counts. A read error may account for a junction end that differs from germline. The chain links TRBV7-7 to TRBJ2-7; D not resolved. The CDR3 is 18 amino acids. CDR1 is SSHAT and CDR2 is FNYEAQ in the germline V gene (reference sequence). CDR3 nucleotides: TGTGCTAGCAGCCCTAATCCACCTCAACTGTGGGTTCCCTACGAGCAGTACTTC. Protein sequence: CASSPNPPQLWVPYEQYF. Full variable domain (missing parts from reference TRBV7-7 and TRBJ2-7): GAGVSQSPRYKVTKRGQDVTLRCDPISSHATLYWYQQALGQGPEFLTYFNYEAQPDKSGLPSDRFSAERPEGSISTLTIQRTEQRDSAMYRCASSPNPPQLWVPYEQYFGPGTRLTVT.

This rearrangement joins TRBV6-2 or TRBV6-3 to TRBJ2-7; 8 nucleotides line up with TRBD1. Germline V CDR1 and CDR2: MNHEY, SVGEGT. This CDR3 has 16 amino acids. Unmatched junction bases numbered 11, after V lost 0 bases and J lost 7 bases. The CDR3 DNA reads TGTGCCAGCAGTTACTCTAGGGGACAGGCATACAATGAGCAGTACTTC. Translating gives CASSYSRGQAYNEQYF.

V is TRBV5-5 and J is TRBJ2-7; D is unresolved. Between the trimmed V and J ends, which lost 6 bases and 0 bases, there was a span of 22 bases. The germline V gene encodes CDR1 SGHKS and CDR2 YYEKEE (reference sequence). The CDR3 length is 17 residues. The CDR3, as DNA: TGTGCCAGCACCGTGTTGTTTGGAACTACCGGCTCCTACGAGCAGTACTTC. It translates to CASTVLFGTTGSYEQYF.